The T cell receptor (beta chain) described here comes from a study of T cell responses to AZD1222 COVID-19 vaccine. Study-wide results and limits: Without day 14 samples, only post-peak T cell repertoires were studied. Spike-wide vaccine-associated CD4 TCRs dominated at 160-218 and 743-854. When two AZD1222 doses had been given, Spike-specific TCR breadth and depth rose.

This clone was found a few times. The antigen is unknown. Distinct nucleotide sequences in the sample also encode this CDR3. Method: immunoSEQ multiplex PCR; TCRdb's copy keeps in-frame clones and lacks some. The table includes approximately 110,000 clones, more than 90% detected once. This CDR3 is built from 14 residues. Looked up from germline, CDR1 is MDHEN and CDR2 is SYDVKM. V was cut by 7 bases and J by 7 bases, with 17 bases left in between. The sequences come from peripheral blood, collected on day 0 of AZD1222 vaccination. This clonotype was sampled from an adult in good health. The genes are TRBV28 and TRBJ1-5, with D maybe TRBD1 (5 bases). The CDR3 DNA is TGTGCCAGCACCATACGGGGCGTTGGGCAGCCCCAGCATTTT. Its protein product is CASTIRGVGQPQHF.